These T cell receptor beta chains were read from a single sample in a study of spatial heterogeneity in lung cancer. Each CDR3 protein gets one entry after TCRdb re-called the 5' RACE reads with MiXCR. The table has about 61,000 distinct CDR3 sequences, about 6.3% seen once; the top ten hold over 12%. The specimen comprised PBMCs, sampled at surgery. All receptors derive from a female donor with early-stage non-small cell lung cancer. The CDR3 runs from the conserved cysteine through the conserved F or W. A D gene is named only where the DNA matches it firmly. Clone size is stated in some rows and not others, as once, few, many or a class when expanded.

length: 16
V: TRBV20-1
size: -
J: TRBJ2-1
D: TRBD2
CDR3: CSARDPWKAGAVEQFF
DNA: TGCAGTGCTAGAGATCCATGGAAAGCGGGGGCGGTTGAGCAGTTCTTC

length: 13
V: TRBV3-1
size: many
J: TRBJ1-1
D: -
CDR3: CASSLHPGGEAFF
DNA: TGTGCCAGCAGCCTCCACCCAGGCGGTGAAGCTTTCTTT

length: 15
V: TRBV20-1
size: many
J: TRBJ2-3
D: -
CDR3: CSALKTKTSTDTQYF
DNA: TGCAGTGCATTAAAGACGAAAACTAGCACAGATACGCAGTATTTT

length: 14
V: TRBV7-9
size: many
J: TRBJ2-1
D: -
CDR3: CASSSGVRDNEQFF
DNA: TGTGCCAGCAGCTCGGGGGTCCGGGACAATGAGCAGTTCTTC

length: 13
V: TRBV29-1
size: few
J: TRBJ1-1
D: -
CDR3: CSLQGLGNTEAFF
DNA: TGCAGCCTTCAGGGACTGGGGAACACTGAAGCTTTCTTT

length: 15
V: TRBV14
size: many
J: TRBJ2-5
D: -
CDR3: CASSQDRPASGAQYF
DNA: TGTGCCAGCAGCCAAGATCGGCCCGCTTCCGGGGCCCAGTACTTC

length: 15
V: TRBV7-9
size: many
J: TRBJ2-5
D: TRBD2
CDR3: CASSGYQAGEETQYF
DNA: TGTGCCAGCAGCGGCTACCAGGCGGGGGAAGAGACCCAGTACTTC

length: 16
V: TRBV25-1
size: many
J: TRBJ2-7
D: -
CDR3: CASSEVKGIDTGEQYF
DNA: TGTGCCAGCAGTGAGGTGAAGGGGATTGACACGGGCGAGCAGTACTTC

length: 15
V: TRBV3-1
size: many
J: TRBJ1-1
D: -
CDR3: CASSRRHTGGTEAFF
DNA: TGTGCCAGCAGCCGTAGACATACAGGCGGCACTGAAGCTTTCTTT

length: 19
V: TRBV29-1
size: many
J: TRBJ1-5
D: TRBD1
CDR3: CSVESLGIGGEVIDQPQHF
DNA: TGCAGCGTTGAGTCTCTGGGAATAGGGGGCGAGGTCATCGATCAGCCCCAGCATTTT

length: 14
V: TRBV5-1
size: -
J: TRBJ1-4
D: -
CDR3: CASSLAGSEEKLFF
DNA: TGCGCCAGCAGCTTGGCCGGCTCCGAAGAAAAACTGTTTTTT

length: 14
V: TRBV11-3
size: medium-sized
J: TRBJ2-1
D: TRBD2
CDR3: CASSLAGGYNEQFF
DNA: TGTGCCAGCAGCCTAGCGGGGGGGTACAATGAGCAGTTCTTC

length: 19
V: TRBV7-9
size: -
J: TRBJ1-5
D: -
CDR3: CASSLTPRRGGLSNQPQHF
DNA: TGTGCCAGCAGCTTAACCCCCCGTAGGGGAGGCCTCAGCAATCAGCCCCAGCATTTT

length: 14
V: TRBV28
size: few
J: TRBJ2-1
D: TRBD2
CDR3: CASKGSGVYNEQFF
DNA: TGTGCCAGCAAGGGCAGCGGGGTCTACAATGAGCAGTTCTTC

length: 15
V: TRBV18
size: few
J: TRBJ1-1
D: -
CDR3: CASSPGLGMNTEAFF
DNA: TGTGCCAGCTCACCCGGGTTAGGGATGAACACTGAAGCTTTCTTT

length: 13
V: TRBV5-1
size: few
J: TRBJ1-2
D: -
CDR3: CASSLDQGYGYTF
DNA: TGCGCCAGCAGCTTGGACCAGGGCTATGGCTACACCTTC

length: 15
V: TRBV5-1
size: many
J: TRBJ2-2
D: -
CDR3: CASSLVPGHTGELFF
DNA: TGCGCCAGCAGCTTGGTTCCGGGTCACACCGGGGAGCTGTTTTTT

length: 15
V: TRBV5-6
size: few
J: TRBJ2-1
D: TRBD2
CDR3: CASSGPGLDRNEQFF
DNA: TGTGCCAGCAGCGGGCCGGGACTAGATAGGAATGAGCAGTTCTTC

length: 14
V: TRBV10-2
size: -
J: TRBJ1-5
D: -
CDR3: CASSESGVNQPQHF
DNA: TGCGCCAGCAGTGAGTCTGGAGTTAATCAGCCCCAGCATTTT

length: 15
V: TRBV2
size: few
J: TRBJ2-2
D: -
CDR3: CASSPGIANTGELFF
DNA: TGTGCCAGCAGCCCAGGGATTGCGAACACCGGGGAGCTGTTTTTT

length: 17
V: TRBV11-3
size: -
J: TRBJ2-5
D: -
CDR3: CASSLDRGGSMRETQYF
DNA: TGTGCCAGCAGCTTAGATCGCGGAGGCAGTATGCGAGAGACCCAGTACTTC

length: 14
V: TRBV6-1
size: many
J: TRBJ2-1
D: -
CDR3: CASSEGGGYNEQFF
DNA: TGTGCCAGCAGTGAAGGAGGGGGCTACAATGAGCAGTTCTTC

length: 14
V: TRBV4-1
size: -
J: TRBJ1-4
D: -
CDR3: CASSHHGTSEKLFF
DNA: TGCGCCAGCAGCCACCACGGGACCTCTGAAAAACTGTTTTTT

length: 15
V: TRBV20-1
size: many
J: TRBJ1-2
D: -
CDR3: CSASRTGTTNYGYTF
DNA: TGCAGTGCTAGTAGAACCGGGACAACTAACTATGGCTACACCTTC

length: 16
V: TRBV2
size: many
J: TRBJ2-2
D: TRBD2
CDR3: CASSPLAGAPPGELFF
DNA: TGTGCCAGCAGTCCTCTAGCGGGAGCCCCCCCCGGGGAGCTGTTTTTT

length: 14
V: TRBV6-6
size: few
J: TRBJ1-2
D: TRBD1
CDR3: CASSTLDRGDGYTF
DNA: TGTGCCAGCAGTACTTTGGACAGGGGGGATGGCTACACCTTC

length: 20
V: TRBV13
size: -
J: TRBJ2-1
D: TRBD2
CDR3: CASSSTGTSGGASRYNEQFF
DNA: TGTGCCAGCAGCTCCACCGGGACTAGCGGGGGGGCTAGCCGCTACAATGAGCAGTTCTTC

length: 17
V: TRBV11-1
size: -
J: TRBJ2-3
D: TRBD1
CDR3: CASSSRPGTGREYTQYF
DNA: TGTGCCAGCAGCTCCCGGCCCGGGACAGGGCGTGAGTATACGCAGTATTTT

length: 13
V: TRBV5-6
size: -
J: TRBJ2-5
D: TRBD2
CDR3: CASSFGGVETQYF
DNA: TGTGCCAGCAGCTTTGGGGGGGTAGAGACCCAGTACTTC

length: 14
V: TRBV20-1
size: -
J: TRBJ1-6
D: -
CDR3: CSARRHRDNSPLHF
DNA: TGCAGTGCTAGGCGGCACAGGGATAATTCACCCCTCCACTTT

length: 15
V: TRBV5-4
size: few
J: TRBJ2-7
D: TRBD1
CDR3: CASSLEGGRPYEQYF
DNA: TGTGCCAGCAGCTTAGAAGGGGGCAGGCCCTACGAGCAGTACTTC

length: 15
V: TRBV7-9
size: medium-sized
J: TRBJ2-2
D: -
CDR3: CASSVQRQPPGELFF
DNA: TGTGCCAGCAGCGTCCAGCGGCAGCCCCCCGGGGAGCTGTTTTTT

length: 16
V: TRBV12-3/TRBV12-4
size: many
J: TRBJ1-4
D: -
CDR3: CASSSSYRPPYEKLFF
DNA: TGTGCCAGCAGTTCTTCTTACAGGCCCCCCTATGAAAAACTGTTTTTT

length: 13
V: TRBV6-5
size: -
J: TRBJ2-1
D: -
CDR3: CASSVYSYNEQFF
DNA: TGTGCCAGCAGCGTTTACAGCTACAATGAGCAGTTCTTC

length: 15
V: TRBV20-1
size: few
J: TRBJ2-1
D: -
CDR3: CSAGTTGTPTNEQFF
DNA: TGCAGTGCTGGGACGACCGGGACTCCCACTAATGAGCAGTTCTTC

length: 14
V: TRBV4-2
size: few
J: TRBJ2-2
D: -
CDR3: CASSQAGNTGELFF
DNA: TGTGCCAGCAGCCAGGCAGGGAACACCGGGGAGCTGTTTTTT

length: 13
V: TRBV29-1
size: many
J: TRBJ1-2
D: -
CDR3: CSVERGANYGYTF
DNA: TGCAGCGTTGAAAGGGGGGCAAACTATGGCTACACCTTC

length: 13
V: TRBV28
size: -
J: TRBJ1-5
D: -
CDR3: CASRQGGYQPQHF
DNA: TGTGCCAGCAGACAGGGAGGGTATCAGCCCCAGCATTTT

length: 17
V: TRBV7-2
size: many
J: TRBJ1-1
D: -
CDR3: CASSLGLPGTMNTEAFF
DNA: TGTGCCAGCAGCTTAGGGCTACCGGGAACAATGAACACTGAAGCTTTCTTT

length: 12
V: TRBV27
size: many
J: TRBJ2-1
D: -
CDR3: CASSLDYNEQFF
DNA: TGTGCCAGCAGTTTAGACTACAATGAGCAGTTCTTC

length: 13
V: TRBV10-3
size: many
J: TRBJ2-5
D: -
CDR3: CAISDRDPGTQYF
DNA: TGTGCCATCAGTGACCGGGACCCAGGGACCCAGTACTTC

length: 15
V: TRBV20-1
size: many
J: TRBJ1-4
D: -
CDR3: CSASPRLATNEKLFF
DNA: TGCAGTGCTAGCCCCCGACTTGCAACTAATGAAAAACTGTTTTTT

length: 15
V: TRBV7-9
size: -
J: TRBJ1-2
D: -
CDR3: CASSPDGALYYGYTF
DNA: TGTGCCAGCAGCCCCGACGGGGCGCTATACTATGGCTACACCTTC

length: 13
V: TRBV7-3
size: -
J: TRBJ1-6
D: -
CDR3: CASSLRLDSPLHF
DNA: TGTGCCAGCAGCCTGCGGCTTGATTCACCCCTCCACTTT

length: 15
V: TRBV15
size: -
J: TRBJ2-3
D: TRBD2
CDR3: CATSRRGEIPDTQYF
DNA: TGTGCCACCAGCCGCCGGGGGGAGATACCGGATACGCAGTATTTT

length: 13
V: TRBV29-1
size: many
J: TRBJ2-5
D: TRBD2
CDR3: CSVELAGEETQYF
DNA: TGCAGCGTTGAGCTAGCGGGAGAAGAGACCCAGTACTTC

length: 14
V: TRBV7-2
size: -
J: TRBJ2-2
D: -
CDR3: CASSSGLSTGELFF
DNA: TGTGCCAGCAGCTCGGGACTGTCCACCGGGGAGCTGTTTTTT

length: 15
V: TRBV29-1
size: many
J: TRBJ1-4
D: -
CDR3: CSVEGGGATNEKLFF
DNA: TGCAGCGTTGAGGGCGGCGGGGCAACTAATGAAAAACTGTTTTTT

length: 15
V: TRBV6-2/TRBV6-3
size: many
J: TRBJ1-2
D: -
CDR3: CASSSGGTFNYGYTF
DNA: TGTGCCAGCAGTTCCGGAGGAACTTTTAACTATGGCTACACCTTC

length: 14
V: TRBV28
size: -
J: TRBJ2-7
D: TRBD1
CDR3: CASSPQGTGYEQYF
DNA: TGTGCCAGCAGCCCACAGGGGACCGGGTACGAGCAGTACTTC

length: 13
V: TRBV5-4
size: few
J: TRBJ2-1
D: -
CDR3: CASSDTAYNEQFF
DNA: TGTGCCAGCAGCGATACCGCCTACAATGAGCAGTTCTTC

length: 13
V: TRBV9
size: many
J: TRBJ2-2
D: -
CDR3: CASSVGRAGELFF
DNA: TGTGCCAGCAGCGTAGGCAGGGCCGGGGAGCTGTTTTTT

length: 14
V: TRBV3-1
size: -
J: TRBJ1-5
D: -
CDR3: CASSPTRGLWPQHF
DNA: TGTGCCAGCAGCCCGACCAGGGGTCTGTGGCCCCAGCATTTT

length: 13
V: TRBV20-1
size: many
J: TRBJ2-7
D: -
CDR3: CSASPGTAYEQYF
DNA: TGCAGTGCTAGTCCCGGGACCGCGTACGAGCAGTACTTC

length: 16
V: TRBV20-1
size: few
J: TRBJ1-5
D: -
CDR3: CSARLLGEGMNQPQHF
DNA: TGCAGTGCTAGGCTACTGGGGGAGGGGATGAATCAGCCCCAGCATTTT